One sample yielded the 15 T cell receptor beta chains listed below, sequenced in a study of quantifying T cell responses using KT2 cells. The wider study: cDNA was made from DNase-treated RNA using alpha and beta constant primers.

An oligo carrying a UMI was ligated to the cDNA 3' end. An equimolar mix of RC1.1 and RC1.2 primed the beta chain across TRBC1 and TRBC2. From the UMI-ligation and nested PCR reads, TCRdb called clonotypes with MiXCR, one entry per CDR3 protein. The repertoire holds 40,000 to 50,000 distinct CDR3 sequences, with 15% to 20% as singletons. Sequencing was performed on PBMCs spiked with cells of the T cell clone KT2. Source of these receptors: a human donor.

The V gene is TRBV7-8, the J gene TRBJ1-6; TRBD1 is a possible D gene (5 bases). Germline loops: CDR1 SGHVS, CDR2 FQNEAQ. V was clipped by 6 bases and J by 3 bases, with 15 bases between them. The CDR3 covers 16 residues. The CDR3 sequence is CASSNDPTGYNSPLHF. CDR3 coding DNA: TGTGCCAGCAGTAATGACCCTACAGGCTATAATTCACCCCTCCACTTT.

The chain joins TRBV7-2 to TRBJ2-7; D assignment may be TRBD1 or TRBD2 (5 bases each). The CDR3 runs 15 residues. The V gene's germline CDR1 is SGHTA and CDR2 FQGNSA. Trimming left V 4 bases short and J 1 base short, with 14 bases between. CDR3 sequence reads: CASSSGRVVSYEQYF. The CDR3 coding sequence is TGTGCCAGCAGCTCGGGGCGGGTAGTGTCCTACGAGCAGTACTTC.

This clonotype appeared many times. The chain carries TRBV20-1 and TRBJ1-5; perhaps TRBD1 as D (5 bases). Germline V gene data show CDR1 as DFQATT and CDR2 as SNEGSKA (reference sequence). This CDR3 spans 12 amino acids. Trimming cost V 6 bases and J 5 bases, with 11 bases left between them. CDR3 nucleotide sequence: TGCAGTGCCGACCGACAGTATCAGCCCCAGCATTTT. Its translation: CSADRQYQPQHF.

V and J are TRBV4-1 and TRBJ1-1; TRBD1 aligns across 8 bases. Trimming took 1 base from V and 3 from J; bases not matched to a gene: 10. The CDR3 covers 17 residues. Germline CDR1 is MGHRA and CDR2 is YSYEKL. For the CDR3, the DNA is TGCGCCAGCAGCCAAGGTCGGGTCAACAGGGGGTACACTGAAGCTTTCTTT. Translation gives CASSQGRVNRGYTEAFF.

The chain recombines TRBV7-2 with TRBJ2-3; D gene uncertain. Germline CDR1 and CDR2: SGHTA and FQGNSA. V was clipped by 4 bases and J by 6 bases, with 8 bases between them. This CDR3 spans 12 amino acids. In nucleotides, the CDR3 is TGTGCCAGCAGCTCGGCCGGCGATACGCAGTATTTT. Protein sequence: CASSSAGDTQYF.

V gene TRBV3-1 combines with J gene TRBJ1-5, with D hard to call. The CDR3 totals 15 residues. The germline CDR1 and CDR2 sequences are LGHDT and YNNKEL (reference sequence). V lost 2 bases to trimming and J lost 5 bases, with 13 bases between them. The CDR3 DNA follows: TGTGCCAGCAGCCAAAGCGAAGAACCGGATCAGCCCCAGCATTTT. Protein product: CASSQSEEPDQPQHF.

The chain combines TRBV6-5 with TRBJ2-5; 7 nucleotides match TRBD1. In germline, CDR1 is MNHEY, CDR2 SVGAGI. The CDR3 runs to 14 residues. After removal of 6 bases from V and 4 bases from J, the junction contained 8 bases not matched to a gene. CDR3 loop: CASSRNRGAETQYF. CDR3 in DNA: TGTGCCAGCAGCCGCAACAGGGGCGCAGAGACCCAGTACTTC.

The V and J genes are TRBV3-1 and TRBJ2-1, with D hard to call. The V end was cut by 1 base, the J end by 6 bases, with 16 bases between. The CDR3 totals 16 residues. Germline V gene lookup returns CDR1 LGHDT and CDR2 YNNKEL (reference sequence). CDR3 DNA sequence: TGTGCCAGCAGCCAAGGACTCTCAATTCGAGTCAATGAGCAGTTCTTC. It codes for CASSQGLSIRVNEQFF.

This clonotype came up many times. The CDR3 region has the DNA TGTGCCTGGAGTAGTAACACCGGGGAGCTGTTTTTT. As protein: CAWSSNTGELFF. The rearrangement uses TRBV30 and TRBJ2-2, with D unresolved. The germline CDR1 and CDR2 sequences are GTSNPN and SVGIG (reference sequence). V lost 2 bases, J lost 2 bases, and 3 bases lay in between. This CDR3 contains 12 residues. Drawing the rest from reference TRBV30 and TRBJ2-2, the complete variable domain is SQTIHQWPATLVQPVGSPLSLECTVEGTSNPNLYWYRQAAGRGLQLLFYSVGIGQISSEVPQNLSASRPQDRQFILSSKKLLLSDSGFYLCAWSSNTGELFFGEGSRLTVL.

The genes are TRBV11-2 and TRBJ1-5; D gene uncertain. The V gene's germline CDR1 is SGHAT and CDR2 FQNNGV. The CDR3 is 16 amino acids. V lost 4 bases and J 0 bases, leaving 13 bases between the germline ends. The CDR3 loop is CASSSTPPYSNQPQHF. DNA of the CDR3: TGTGCCAGCAGCTCTACGCCCCCTTATAGCAATCAGCCCCAGCATTTT.

CDR3 in DNA: TGTGCCAGCAGTTCCGAGGATGGCACTGAAGCTTTCTTT. This encodes CASSSEDGTEAFF. V and J are TRBV12-3 or TRBV12-4 and TRBJ1-1; D ambiguous. The CDR3 extends over 13 amino acids. Trimming stripped 4 bases from V and 4 bases from J, with 10 bases between.

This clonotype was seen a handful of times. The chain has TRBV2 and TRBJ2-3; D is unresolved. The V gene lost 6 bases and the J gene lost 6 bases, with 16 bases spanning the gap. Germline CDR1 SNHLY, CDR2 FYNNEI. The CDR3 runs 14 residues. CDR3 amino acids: CASSGPPPRDTQYF. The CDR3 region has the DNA TGTGCCAGCAGCGGACCCCCCCCTAGGGATACGCAGTATTTT. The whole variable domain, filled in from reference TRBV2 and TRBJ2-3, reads EPEVTQTPSHQVTQMGQEVILRCVPISNHLYFYWYRQILGQKVEFLVSFYNNEISEKSEIFDDQFSVERPDGSNFTLKIRSTKLEDSAMYFCASSGPPPRDTQYFGPGTRLTVL.

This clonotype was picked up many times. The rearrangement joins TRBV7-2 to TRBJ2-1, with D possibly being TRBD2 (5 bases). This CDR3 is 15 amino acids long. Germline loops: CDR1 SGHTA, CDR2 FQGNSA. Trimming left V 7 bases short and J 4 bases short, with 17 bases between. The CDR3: CASTFTGWGYNEQFF. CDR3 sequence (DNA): TGTGCCAGCACCTTCACGGGGTGGGGATACAATGAGCAGTTCTTC.

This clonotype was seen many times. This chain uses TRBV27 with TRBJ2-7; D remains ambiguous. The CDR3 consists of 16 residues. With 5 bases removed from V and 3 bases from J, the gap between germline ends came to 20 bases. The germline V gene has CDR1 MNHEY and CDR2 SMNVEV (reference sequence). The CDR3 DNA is TGTGCCAGCAGTCTTGGGCAGGAGTTAGGTCTCTACGAGCAGTACTTC. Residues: CASSLGQELGLYEQYF.

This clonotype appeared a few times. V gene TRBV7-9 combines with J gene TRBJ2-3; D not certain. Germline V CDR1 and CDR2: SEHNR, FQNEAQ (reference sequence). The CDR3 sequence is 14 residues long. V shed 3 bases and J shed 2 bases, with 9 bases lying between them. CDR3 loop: CASSFRSSTDTQYF. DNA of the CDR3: TGTGCCAGCAGCTTTAGGTCTTCCACAGATACGCAGTATTTT.